This T cell receptor beta chain was captured in a study of siplizumab effects on memory and regulatory T cells (dated by TCRdb to about 2019). For context, the study as a whole: The study looked at the effect of siplizumab, an anti-CD2 antibody, on alloreactive T-cell subsets in allogeneic mixed lymphocyte reactions made from human PBMCs.

The method was the immunoSEQ multiplex PCR assay. About 10^5 TCR templates per sample were assayed by the deep sequencing platform. Genomic DNA extracted from sorted T cells was used for TCRbeta CDR3 sequencing. The study's processing was this. The R programming language was used for clonal analysis of TCRbeta CDR3 data. Unstimulated samples were compared with post-reaction CFSE-low samples to define alloreactive CD4+ and CD8+ clones. Alloreactive CD4+ clones were assigned to regulatory or non-regulatory origin by matching sequences to sorted unstimulated Treg and non-Treg repertoires. Entries here come from immuneACCESS through TCRdb and include only in-frame sequences with V and J called. Some clones fail to appear in such tables; in the studies checked, an unresolved V gene covers under half of the shortfall, and the cause of the remainder is unknown. V, J and clone size were drawn from that table, and D and trimming were deduced from the DNA. This sample is represented by about 55,000 clones; about 97% of them were singletons. The ten largest clonotypes hold around 0.6% of the sample.

On this clone: The antigen it binds to is not known. Per-base qualities were not stored, and no clone one base away is much larger.

Per the germline V gene, LGHNT is the CDR1 and FRNRAP is the CDR2. V is reduced by 3 bases and J by 4 bases, leaving a spacing of 6 bases between them. Counted from cysteine to phenylalanine, this CDR3 has 12 amino acids. The retained sequence is limited to the CDR3, 36 bases, with the frame set at the first base. Additional sequencing covered unstimulated subsets from three donor pairs, namely CD8+ effector memory, CD4+ naive, CD8+ TEMRA, CD4+ memory and CD8+ naive. Sorted unstimulated T cells and proliferating T cells recovered from mixed lymphocyte reactions were subjected to TCRbeta CDR3 sequencing. Fresh whole blood from fewer than 12 HLA-typed healthy donors was used to isolate PBMCs. Overall study results and their limits: A naive or memory phenotype could not be assigned to roughly 75-95% of proliferating CD4+ or CD8+ clones. Sequences below about 10^-5 frequency were poorly captured, so only a minor fraction of alloreactive clones could be mapped to unstimulated subsets. The cumulative frequency of alloreactive sequences traceable to unstimulated CD4+ memory T cells was significantly reduced by siplizumab. Among mappable alloreactive CD4+ clones, an average Treg-derived fraction of over 60% was observed with siplizumab, compared with roughly 25% in control reactions. Greater diversity appeared to be present in unstimulated naive T cells than in memory T cells, and a substantial contribution to the alloresponse seemed to be made by naive cells. Whether proliferating Tregs from siplizumab cultures were suppressive was not functionally confirmed.

The sequencing input was naive CD4+ T cells sorted from blood. What this sample's cell subset or site label stands for: unstimulated naive T cells. The chain employs TRBV12-5 and TRBJ1-2, with the D gene not confidently named. The origin of this receptor is a human donor in good health. The CDR3 reads as follows: CASGFDTYGYTF. Read as DNA, the sequence is TGTGCTAGTGGTTTCGATACCTATGGCTACACCTTC.